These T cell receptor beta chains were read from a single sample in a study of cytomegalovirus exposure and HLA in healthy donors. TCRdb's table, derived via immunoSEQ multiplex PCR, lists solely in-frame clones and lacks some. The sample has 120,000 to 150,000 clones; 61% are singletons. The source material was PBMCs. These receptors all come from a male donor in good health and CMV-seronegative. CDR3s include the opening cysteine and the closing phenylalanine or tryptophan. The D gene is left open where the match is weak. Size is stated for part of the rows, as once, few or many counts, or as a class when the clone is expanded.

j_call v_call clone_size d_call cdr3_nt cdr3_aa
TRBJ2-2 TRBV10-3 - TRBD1 TGTGCCATCAGTGGAGGACAGGGAGGCACCGGGGAGCTGTTTTTT CAISGGQGGTGELFF
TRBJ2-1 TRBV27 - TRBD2 TGTGCCAGCAGTTTAGGACTAGCTTGGTCATTGGTCAATGAGCAGTTCTTC CASSLGLAWSLVNEQFF
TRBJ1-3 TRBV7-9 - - TGTGCCAGCAGCTTAACCCGGACAGACTCTGGAAACACCATATATTTT CASSLTRTDSGNTIYF
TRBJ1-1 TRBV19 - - TGTGCCAGTAGTACCCCCCGCAGGGCCTCGAACACTGAAGCTTTCTTT CASSTPRRASNTEAFF
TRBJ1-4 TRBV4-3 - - TGCGCCAGCAGCCAAGAGTGGGCCAGCACTAATGAAAAACTGTTTTTT CASSQEWASTNEKLFF
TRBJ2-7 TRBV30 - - TGTGCCTGGGGGAGACAGGCCCTCTCCTACGAGCAGTACTTC CAWGRQALSYEQYF
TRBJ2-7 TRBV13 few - TGTGCCAGCAGCGCCGGTACCTACGAGCAGTACTTC CASSAGTYEQYF
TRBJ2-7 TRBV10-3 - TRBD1 TGTGCCATCAGGTGGGGACAGGGGCTCTACGAGCAGTACTTC CAIRWGQGLYEQYF
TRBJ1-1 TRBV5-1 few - TGCGCCAGCAGCTTACAGAGATCGAACACTGAAGCTTTCTTT CASSLQRSNTEAFF
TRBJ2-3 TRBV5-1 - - TGCGCCAGCAGCGACAACAGGGCAGATACGCAGTATTTT CASSDNRADTQYF
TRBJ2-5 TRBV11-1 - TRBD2 TGTGCCAGCAGCTTGGCGGGACTAGCGGGGGGGACCCAGTACTTC CASSLAGLAGGTQYF
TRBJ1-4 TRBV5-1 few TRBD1 TGCGCCAGCAGCGGGGACAGAAGTAATGAAAAACTGTTTTTT CASSGDRSNEKLFF
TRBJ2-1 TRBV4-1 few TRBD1 TGCGCCAGCAGCCCCCTACCCTCGGGACAGGTTTACAATGAGCAGTTCTTC CASSPLPSGQVYNEQFF
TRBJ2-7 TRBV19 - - TGTGCCAGTAGTATCGGCGGCGGTAGGAACGAGCAGTACTTC CASSIGGGRNEQYF
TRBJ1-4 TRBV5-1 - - TGCGCCAGCAGCTTGGGGGGGCAGAGGGAAAAACTGTTTTTT CASSLGGQREKLFF
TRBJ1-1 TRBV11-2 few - TGTGCCAGCAGCTTAGTAGAGCTAACTGAAGCTTTCTTT CASSLVELTEAFF
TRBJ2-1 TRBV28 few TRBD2 TGTGCCAGCAGGGAACATAGCGGGAGCTCCTACAATGAGCAGTTCTTC CASREHSGSSYNEQFF
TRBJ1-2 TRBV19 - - TGTGCCAGTAGTATGGGGGGGGTGGACTATGGCTACACCTTC CASSMGGVDYGYTF
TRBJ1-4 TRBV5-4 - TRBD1 TGTGCCAGCAGCTCCGGACAGGGGAAGTCTGAAGAAAAACTGTTTTTT CASSSGQGKSEEKLFF
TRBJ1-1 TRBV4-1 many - TGCGCCAGCAGCCAAGAACCGTTCGGCGGGATCAACACTGAAGCTTTCTTT CASSQEPFGGINTEAFF
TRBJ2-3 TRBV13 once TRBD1 TGTGCCAGCAGGCCTAGACAGGGGAGGCCAGATACGCAGTATTTT CASRPRQGRPDTQYF
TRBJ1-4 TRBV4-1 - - TGCGCCAGCAGCCTGCTCGGGTCGGATGAAAAACTGTTTTTT CASSLLGSDEKLFF
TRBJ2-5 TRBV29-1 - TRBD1 TGCAGCGCCCGGGGACAGGGGACTCAGGACTTC CSARGQGTQDF
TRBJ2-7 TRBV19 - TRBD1 TGTGCCCTGACAGGGGGCTTTCTCGAGCAGTACTTC CALTGGFLEQYF
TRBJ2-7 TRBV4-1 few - TGCGCCAGCAGCCAATCGAACGCCCCCCGACGGGGGCAGTACTTC CASSQSNAPRRGQYF
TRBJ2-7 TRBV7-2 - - TGTGCCAGCAGCTGGGCGGGGGCCCCCTACGAGCAGTACTTC CASSWAGAPYEQYF
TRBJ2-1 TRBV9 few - TGTGCCAGCAGCGTAGCGAGGGTTGGGTATGAGCAGTTCTTC CASSVARVGYEQFF
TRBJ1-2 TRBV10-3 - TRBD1 TGTGCCATCAGGGCGGAGGGGGCTAATGGCTACACCTTC CAIRAEGANGYTF
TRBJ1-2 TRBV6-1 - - TGTGCCAGCAGCTTGTCAGGGGCTAACTATGGCTACACCTTC CASSLSGANYGYTF
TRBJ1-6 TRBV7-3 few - TGTGCCAGCAGCTTCGGGTATAATTCACCCCTCCACTTT CASSFGYNSPLHF
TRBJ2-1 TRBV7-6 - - TGTGCCAGCAGCTTAAAGACAAACCCCCTATACAATGAGCAGTTCTTC CASSLKTNPLYNEQFF
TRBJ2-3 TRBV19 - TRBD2 TGTGCCAGTAGTCTTCGGACTAGTGGTACAGATACGCAGTATTTT CASSLRTSGTDTQYF
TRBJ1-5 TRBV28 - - TGTGCCAGCAGTTCGACAGAAACCCGGCAGCCCCAGCATTTT CASSSTETRQPQHF
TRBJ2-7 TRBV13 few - TGTGCCAGCAGCTTGAACCGCAACGGGTACGAGCAGTACTTC CASSLNRNGYEQYF
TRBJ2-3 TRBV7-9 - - TGTGCCAGCAGCTTAGGCGTAGGTCGGGAAGATACGCAGTATTTT CASSLGVGREDTQYF
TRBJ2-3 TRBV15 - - TGTGCCACCAGCAGAGAGAGGGCCGTGGCAGGCGGTCAAGATACGCAGTATTTT CATSRERAVAGGQDTQYF
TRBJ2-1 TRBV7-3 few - TGTGCCAGCAGCTTAGGAGGGGCCAATGAGCAGTTCTTC CASSLGGANEQFF
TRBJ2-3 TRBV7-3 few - TGTGCCAGCAGCTTGAGGCGGGACTCTAGCACAGATACGCAGTATTTT CASSLRRDSSTDTQYF
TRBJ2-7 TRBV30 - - TGTGCCTGGAGTGCCCGCGGGACGGCGGCCTACGAGCAGTACTTC CAWSARGTAAYEQYF
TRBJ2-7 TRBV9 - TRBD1 TGTGCCAGCAGCGCACGGGACAGGGGGGAGCAGTACTTC CASSARDRGEQYF
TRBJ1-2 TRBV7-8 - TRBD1 TGTGCCAGCAGCTCCACCCGGACAGGGATCCATGGCTACACCTTC CASSSTRTGIHGYTF
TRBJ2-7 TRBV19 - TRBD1 TGTGCCAGTAGTATAGATGGGACAGGGCCCTACGAGCAGTACTTC CASSIDGTGPYEQYF
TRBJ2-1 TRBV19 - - TGTGCCAGTAGTGCCTCGGGTGGGACACGCATTTACAATGAGCAGTTCTTC CASSASGGTRIYNEQFF
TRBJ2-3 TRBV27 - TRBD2 TGTGCCAGCACCGCACTGGGGACTAGCGGGGGCCCCAGCACAGATACGCAGTATTTT CASTALGTSGGPSTDTQYF
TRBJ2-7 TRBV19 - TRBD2 TGTGCCAGTAGTATTGGGGGGGGTGACTACGAGCAGTACTTC CASSIGGGDYEQYF
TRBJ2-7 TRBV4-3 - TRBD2 TGCGCCAGCAGCCGGGCGGGAGCGGGGGACTACGAGCAGTACTTC CASSRAGAGDYEQYF
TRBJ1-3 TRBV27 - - TGTGCCAGCAGCCCCATCGGGGTCTCTGGAAACACCATATATTTT CASSPIGVSGNTIYF
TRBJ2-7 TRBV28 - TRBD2 TGTGCCAGCCGGGAGGGGGGGGGTCACCGGGAGCAGTACTTC CASREGGGHREQYF
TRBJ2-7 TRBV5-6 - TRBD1 TGTGCCAGCAGCTTGGGGGGACAGGGGTCGTACGAGCAGTACTTC CASSLGGQGSYEQYF
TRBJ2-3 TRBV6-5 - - TGTGCCAGCAGTTACTCGAGTTCGGGCGGGGAGGATACGCAGTATTTT CASSYSSSGGEDTQYF
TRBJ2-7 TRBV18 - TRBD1 TGTGCCAGCTCCTCCGGGACAGGCTCCTACGAGCAGTACTTC CASSSGTGSYEQYF